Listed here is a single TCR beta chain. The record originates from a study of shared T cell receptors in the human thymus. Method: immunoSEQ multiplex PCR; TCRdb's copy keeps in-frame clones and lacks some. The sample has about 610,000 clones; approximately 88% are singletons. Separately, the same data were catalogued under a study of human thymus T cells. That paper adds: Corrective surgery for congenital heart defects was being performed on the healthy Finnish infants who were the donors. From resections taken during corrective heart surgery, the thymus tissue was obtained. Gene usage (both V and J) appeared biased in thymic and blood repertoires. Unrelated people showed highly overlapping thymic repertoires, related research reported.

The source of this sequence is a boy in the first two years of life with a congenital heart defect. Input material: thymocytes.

In DNA form, the CDR3 reads TGTGCCAGCAGCCCCCCCGGACAGTATGGCTACACCTTC. This sequence encodes CASSPPGQYGYTF. This chain joins TRBV7-8 and TRBJ1-2, with a possible D match to TRBD1 (6 bases). The CDR3 totals 13 residues. The V end was cut by 5 bases, the J end by 5 bases, with 12 bases between. CDR1 SGHVS and CDR2 FQNEAQ come from the germline V gene.